These 8 T cell receptor beta chains were sequenced from one sample in a study of identical twins. TCRdb ran MiXCR on the 5' RACE reads and lists one entry per CDR3 protein. The data contain about 460,000 distinct CDR3 sequences, approximately 15% of them seen just once; the ten biggest clones take up around 0.48%. The same sample was also studied in work on yellow fever vaccine responses in identical twins.

The sequenced sample was CD4+ T cells sorted from blood. These receptors were collected from a woman between 18 and 29 years old in good health.

The chain recombines TRBV6-1 with TRBJ2-3, with D perhaps matching TRBD2 (5 bases). Deletions cut 6 bases from V and 4 bases from J, with 20 bases between. Germline loops: CDR1 MNHNS, CDR2 SASEGT. This CDR3 is built from 16 residues. CDR3 bases: TGTGCCAGCAGCTCTCCAACTAGGAAGGGCGCAGATACGCAGTATTTT. Translating gives CASSSPTRKGADTQYF.

This clonotype was seen a few times. The chain has TRBV9 and TRBJ1-4; D may be TRBD1 (5 bases). Germline V gene lookup returns CDR1 SGDLS and CDR2 YYNGEE. The CDR3 totals 14 residues. Trimming took off 2 bases at V and 4 bases at J, with 9 bases between the two ends. The CDR3 DNA is TGTGCCAGCAGCGTTGACAGAAATAATGAAAAACTGTTTTTT. As protein: CASSVDRNNEKLFF.

The J gene is TRBJ2-1, the V gene TRBV27, with 9 positions matching TRBD2. The germline V gene encodes CDR1 MNHEY and CDR2 SMNVEV (reference sequence). The junction had 5 bases not matched to a gene; V was cut back by 3 bases and J by 8 bases. The CDR3 spans 14 residues. The CDR3 region is CASSFGGRAHEQFF. The CDR3 coding sequence is TGTGCCAGCAGTTTTGGCGGGAGGGCTCATGAGCAGTTCTTC.

V and J are TRBV27 and TRBJ2-7; D is perhaps TRBD1 (5 bases). The germline gives CDR1 MNHEY, CDR2 SMNVEV (reference sequence). The CDR3 covers 13 residues. Trimming took 6 bases from V and 7 from J, leaving 16 bases between them. DNA for the CDR3: TGTGCCAGCAGGGTCGACAGCTTGGGGGAGCAGTACTTC. As protein: CASRVDSLGEQYF.

The chain joins TRBV24-1 to TRBJ2-7; D perhaps matches TRBD1 (5 bases). V shed 7 bases and J shed 5 bases, with 14 bases lying between them. The germline CDR1 and CDR2 sequences are KGHDR and SFDVKD. The CDR3 contains 13 residues. CDR3 sequence: CATRVLRVNEQYF. The CDR3 bases are TGTGCCACCAGGGTGCTCAGGGTAAACGAGCAGTACTTC.

This clonotype was seen only a few times. The J gene is TRBJ2-1, the V gene TRBV28; 8 bases map to TRBD2. This CDR3 spans 17 amino acids. Germline V gives CDR1 MDHEN, CDR2 SYDVKM. The V gene end was trimmed by 4 bases and the J gene end by 0 bases; junction bases not matched to a gene: 8. CDR3 in amino acids: CASSSREGRSSYNEQFF. CDR3 nucleotides: TGTGCCAGCAGTTCTCGGGAGGGCCGGAGCTCCTACAATGAGCAGTTCTTC.

Concerning this clonotype: The CDR3 ends on some other residue instead of the conserved phenylalanine or tryptophan, so this is likely a read error. DNA for the CDR3: TGTGCCAGCAGTTACCTCCAGGGGGCTATTGATTCACCCCTCCACATT. Its protein is CASSYLQGAIDSPLHI. The gene calls are TRBV6-5 and TRBJ1-6, with 8 bases identical to TRBD1. With 2 bases clipped from V and 8 bases from J, the junction kept 8 bases outside the gene matches. Germline CDR1 and CDR2: MNHEY and SVGAGI. This CDR3 comprises 16 residues.

The table lists this clonotype with a few counts. J is TRBJ2-3 and V is TRBV7-2; D ambiguous. The CDR3 totals 16 residues. Germline CDR1 SGHTA, CDR2 FQGNSA. Trimming pared 3 bases from V and 2 bases from J, leaving 15 bases between. The CDR3 here is CASSLSRLSPTDTQYF. Here the CDR3 DNA reads TGTGCCAGCAGCTTGTCCAGGTTGTCGCCCACAGATACGCAGTATTTT.